This TCR beta chain was captured in a study of CD8 T cells in ankylosing spondylitis. Germline assignment: CDR1 SGHRS and CDR2 YFSETQ. The CDR3 has 15 residues. V lost 0 bases, J lost 4 bases, and 4 bases stayed unmatched. A single record per CDR3 protein comes from TCRdb applying MiXCR to the 5' RACE reads. The data hold a few hundred thousand distinct CDR3 sequences, with more than 15% observed a single time. This clonotype occurred a few times. The TCR sequence derives from a male donor with ankylosing spondylitis or in good health (not recorded which). Sequencing used blood, either unsorted or a sorted T cell fraction (not recorded which). J is TRBJ2-1 and V is TRBV5-1, with 7 bases aligning to TRBD2. The CDR3 reads CASSLAASGYNEQFF. CDR3 bases: TGCGCCAGCAGCTTGGCGGCTAGCGGATACAATGAGCAGTTCTTC.